The present T cell receptor (beta chain) was sequenced within a study of blood T cell repertoires in COVID-19. Study context: Acute-phase and convalescent COVID-19 samples originated in the United States, Italy and Spain.

Germline assignment: CDR1 SEHNR and CDR2 FQNEAQ (reference sequence). After removal of 1 base from V and 5 bases from J, the junction contained 5 bases not matched to a gene. The CDR3 is 15 residues long. Original methodology: Cell counts per sample came from amplifying reference gene primers. Some clones are missing from TCRdb's copy, which holds only in-frame ones; the method was immunoSEQ multiplex PCR. That table gives V, J and clone size, and the DNA gave D and trimming. The repertoire has some 220,000 clones, about 83% of them found once; the top ten carry roughly 4%. V and J are TRBV7-9 and TRBJ2-3; 8 positions agree with TRBD1. The sequenced material came from peripheral blood. The receptor's source is a man aged 45-65 years with acute or convalescent COVID-19. Here the CDR3 reads CASSLDRGMGDTQYF. DNA for the CDR3: TGTGCCAGCAGCTTAGACAGGGGGATGGGAGATACGCAGTATTTT.